This T cell receptor (beta chain) was observed in a study of molecular identifiers for immune sequencing clone quantification. The overall study: Across replicate runs, RNA obtained from around 18,000 or 91,000 naive CD8 cells was divided into five, with four undergoing sequencing.

This clonotype was picked up many times. Sorting defined naive CD8 T cells as CD8+CD4-CCR7+CD45RA+. Bulk TCR libraries were made with methods that had been previously described and with listed TCR primers. One entry per CDR3 protein, called by TCRdb with MiXCR from the PCR reads. The table shows about 320,000 distinct CDR3 sequences, with roughly 24% occurring only once. Specimen: naive CD8+ T cells from blood, with Jurkat cell RNA spiked in. The subset was: FACS-sorted CD8+CD4-CCR7+CD45RA+ naive T cells. This sequence was found in a human donor in good health. Some libraries in this study had Jurkat cell RNA spiked in.

CDR3 region: CASSPKGVAGANEQFF. The CDR3 DNA is TGTGCCAGCAGCCCCAAGGGGGTGGCTGGGGCCAATGAGCAGTTCTTC. The V gene is TRBV13, the J gene TRBJ2-1, with D tentatively TRBD1 (6 bases). CDR1 and CDR2 from the germline V gene are PRHDT and FYEKMQ (reference sequence). The CDR3 runs to 16 residues. Deletions cut 5 bases from V and 6 bases from J, with 20 bases between.